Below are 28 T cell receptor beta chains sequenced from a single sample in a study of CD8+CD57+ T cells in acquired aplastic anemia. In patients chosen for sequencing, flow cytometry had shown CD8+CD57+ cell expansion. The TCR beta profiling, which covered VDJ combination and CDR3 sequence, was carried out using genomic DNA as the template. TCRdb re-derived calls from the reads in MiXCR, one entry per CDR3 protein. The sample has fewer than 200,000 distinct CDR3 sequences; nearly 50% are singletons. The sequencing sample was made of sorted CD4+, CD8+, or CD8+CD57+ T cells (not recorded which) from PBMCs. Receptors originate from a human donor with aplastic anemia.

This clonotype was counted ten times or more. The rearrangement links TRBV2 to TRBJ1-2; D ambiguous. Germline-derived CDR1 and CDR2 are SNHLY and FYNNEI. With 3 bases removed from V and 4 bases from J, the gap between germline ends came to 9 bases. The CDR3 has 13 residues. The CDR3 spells CASSDNGIYGYTF. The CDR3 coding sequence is TGTGCCAGCAGTGATAACGGGATCTATGGCTACACCTTC.

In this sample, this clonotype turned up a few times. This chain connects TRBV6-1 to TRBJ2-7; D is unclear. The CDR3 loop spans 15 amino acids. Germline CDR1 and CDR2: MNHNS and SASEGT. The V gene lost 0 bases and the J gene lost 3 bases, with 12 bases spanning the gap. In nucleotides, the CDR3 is TGTGCCAGCAGTGAAGCCCTATGGTCGGACTACGAGCAGTACTTC. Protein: CASSEALWSDYEQYF.

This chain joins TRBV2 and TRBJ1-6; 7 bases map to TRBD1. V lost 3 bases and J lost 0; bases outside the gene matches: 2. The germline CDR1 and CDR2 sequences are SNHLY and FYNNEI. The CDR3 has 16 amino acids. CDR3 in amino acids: CASSEDRSSYNSPLHF. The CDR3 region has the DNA TGTGCCAGCAGTGAGGACAGGAGCTCCTATAATTCACCCCTCCACTTT.

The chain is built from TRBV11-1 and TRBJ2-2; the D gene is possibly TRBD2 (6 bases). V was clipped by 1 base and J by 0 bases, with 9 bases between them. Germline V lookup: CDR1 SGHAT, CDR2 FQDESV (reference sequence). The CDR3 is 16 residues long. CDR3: CASSLGSGANTGELFF. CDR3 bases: TGTGCCAGCAGCTTAGGATCGGGAGCGAACACCGGGGAGCTGTTTTTT.

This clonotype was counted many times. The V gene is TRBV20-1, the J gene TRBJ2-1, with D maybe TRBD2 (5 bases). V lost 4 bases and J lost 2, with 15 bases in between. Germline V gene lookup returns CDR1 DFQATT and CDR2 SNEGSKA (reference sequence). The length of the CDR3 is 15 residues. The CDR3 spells CSATPPGITYNEQFF. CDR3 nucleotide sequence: TGCAGTGCTACCCCTCCGGGGATTACCTACAATGAGCAGTTCTTC.

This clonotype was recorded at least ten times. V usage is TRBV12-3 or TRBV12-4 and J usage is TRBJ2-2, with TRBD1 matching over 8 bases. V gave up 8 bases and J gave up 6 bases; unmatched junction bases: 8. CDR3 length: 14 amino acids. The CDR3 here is CASLFSQGAGELFF. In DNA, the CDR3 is TGTGCCAGCCTCTTCTCACAGGGGGCCGGGGAGCTGTTTTTT.

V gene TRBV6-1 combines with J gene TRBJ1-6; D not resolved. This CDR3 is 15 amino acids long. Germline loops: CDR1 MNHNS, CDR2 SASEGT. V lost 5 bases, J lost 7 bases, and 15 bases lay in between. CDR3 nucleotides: TGTGCCAGCAGTCCTCGACCGGAACAGAATTCACCCCTCCACTTT. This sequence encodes CASSPRPEQNSPLHF.

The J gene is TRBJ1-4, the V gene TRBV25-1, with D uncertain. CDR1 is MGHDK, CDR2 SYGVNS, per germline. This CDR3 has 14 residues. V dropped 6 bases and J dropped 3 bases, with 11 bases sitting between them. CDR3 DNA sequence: TGTGCCAGCAGCCCGAGACTAGCTAATGAAAAACTGTTTTTT. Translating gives CASSPRLANEKLFF.

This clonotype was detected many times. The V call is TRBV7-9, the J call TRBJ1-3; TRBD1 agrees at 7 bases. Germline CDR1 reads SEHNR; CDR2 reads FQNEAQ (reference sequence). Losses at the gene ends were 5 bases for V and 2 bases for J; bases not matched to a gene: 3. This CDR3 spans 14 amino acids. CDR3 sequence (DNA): TGTGCCAGCAGCCTGACAGGGCCTGGAAACACCATATATTTT. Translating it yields CASSLTGPGNTIYF. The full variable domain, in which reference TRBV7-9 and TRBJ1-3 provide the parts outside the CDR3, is DTGVSQNPRHKITKRGQNVTFRCDPISEHNRLYWYRQTLGQGPEFLTYFQNEAQLEKSRLLSDRFSAERPKGSFSTLEIQRTEQGDSAMYLCASSLTGPGNTIYFGEGSWLTVV.

The CDR3: CATSDLRDNEQFF. CDR3 sequence (DNA): TGTGCCACCAGTGACCTGAGGGACAATGAGCAGTTCTTC. The chain links TRBV24-1 to TRBJ2-1; possible D gene TRBD2, 5 bases. V was cut by 4 bases and J by 5 bases, with 8 bases left in between. Germline-derived CDR1 and CDR2 are KGHDR and SFDVKD. CDR3 length equals 13 residues.

The CDR3 is CATEGRTGNGGQYF. In DNA, the CDR3 is TGTGCCACAGAAGGCCGGACAGGGAATGGCGGGCAGTACTTC. The chain recombines TRBV7-2 with TRBJ2-7, with TRBD1 identical over 8 bases. J lost 9 bases, V lost 10 bases, and 17 bases had no gene match. The CDR3 contains 14 residues. Germline V CDR1 and CDR2: SGHTA, FQGNSA.

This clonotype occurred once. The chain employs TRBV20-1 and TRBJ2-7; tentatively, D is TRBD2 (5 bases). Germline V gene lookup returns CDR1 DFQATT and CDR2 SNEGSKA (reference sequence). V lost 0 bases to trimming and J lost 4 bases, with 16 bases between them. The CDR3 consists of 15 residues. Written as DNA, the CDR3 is TGCAGTGCTAGAGATTGGACTGGCGGCCGGTACGAGCAGTACTTC. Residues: CSARDWTGGRYEQYF.

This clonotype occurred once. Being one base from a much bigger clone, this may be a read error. CDR3 bases: TGCGGTGCCGGTCAGAGACAAAATGTGAGGGGATTGAACACTGAAGCTTTCTTT. Encoded protein: CGAGQRQNVRGLNTEAFF. The V gene is TRBV20-1, the J gene TRBJ1-1, with D possibly being TRBD1 (5 bases). This CDR3 spans 18 amino acids. Germline CDR1 DFQATT, CDR2 SNEGSKA (reference sequence).

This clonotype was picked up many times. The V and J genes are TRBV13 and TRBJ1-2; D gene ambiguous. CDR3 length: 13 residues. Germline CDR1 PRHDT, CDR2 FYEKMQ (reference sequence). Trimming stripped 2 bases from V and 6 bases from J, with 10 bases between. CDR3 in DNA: TGTGCCAGCAGCTTAAAGGGTCGGAATGGCTACACCTTC. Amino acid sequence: CASSLKGRNGYTF.

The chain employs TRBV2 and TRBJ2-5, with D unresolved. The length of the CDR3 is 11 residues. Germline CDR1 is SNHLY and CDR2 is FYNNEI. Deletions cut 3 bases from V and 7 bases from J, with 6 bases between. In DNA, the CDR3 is TGTGCCAGCAGTGACTCCCCGACCCAGTACTTC. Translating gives CASSDSPTQYF.

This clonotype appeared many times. Here the CDR3 DNA reads TGTGCCAGCAGTGTAACGGATAATTCACCCCTCCACTTT. Translating it yields CASSVTDNSPLHF. The chain carries TRBV6-1 and TRBJ1-6; D is unclear. The CDR3 consists of 13 residues. Germline CDR1 is MNHNS and CDR2 is SASEGT. Trimming took off 4 bases at V and 5 bases at J, with 6 bases between the two ends.

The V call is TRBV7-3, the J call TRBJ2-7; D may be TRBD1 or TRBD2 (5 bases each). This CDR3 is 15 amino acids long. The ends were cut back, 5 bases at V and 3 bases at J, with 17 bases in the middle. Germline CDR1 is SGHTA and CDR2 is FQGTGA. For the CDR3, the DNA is TGTGCCAGCAGCCCCGAAGAGGGACGGAACTACGAGCAGTACTTC. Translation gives CASSPEEGRNYEQYF.

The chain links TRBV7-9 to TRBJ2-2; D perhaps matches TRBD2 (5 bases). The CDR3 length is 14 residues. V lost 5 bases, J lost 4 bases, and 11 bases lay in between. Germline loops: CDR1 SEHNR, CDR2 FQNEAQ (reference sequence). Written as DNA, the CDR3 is TGTGCCAGCAGCCCAGAGGGCCCCACCGGGGAGCTGTTTTTT. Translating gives CASSPEGPTGELFF.

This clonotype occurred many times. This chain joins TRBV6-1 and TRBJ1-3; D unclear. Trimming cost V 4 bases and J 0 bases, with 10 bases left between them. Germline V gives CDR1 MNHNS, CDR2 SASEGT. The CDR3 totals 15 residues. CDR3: CASSAEYYSGNTIYF. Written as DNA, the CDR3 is TGTGCCAGCAGTGCGGAGTATTACTCTGGAAACACCATATATTTT.

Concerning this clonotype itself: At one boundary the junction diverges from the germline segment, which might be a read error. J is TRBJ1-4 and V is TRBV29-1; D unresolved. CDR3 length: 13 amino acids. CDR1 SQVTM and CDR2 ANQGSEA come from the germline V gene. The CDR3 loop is CSVEDYANGKLFF. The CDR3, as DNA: TGCAGCGTTGAAGATTACGCTAATGGAAAACTGTTTTTT.

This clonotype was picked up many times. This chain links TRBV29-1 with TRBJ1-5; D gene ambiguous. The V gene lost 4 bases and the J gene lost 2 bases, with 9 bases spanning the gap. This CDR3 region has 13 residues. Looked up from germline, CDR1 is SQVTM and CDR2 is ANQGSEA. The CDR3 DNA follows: TGCAGCGTTGGGGTTAATGGCAATCAGCCCCAGCATTTT. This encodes CSVGVNGNQPQHF. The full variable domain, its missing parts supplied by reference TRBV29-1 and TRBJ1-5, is SAVISQKPSRDICQRGTSLTIQCQVDSQVTMMFWYRQQPGQSLTLIATANQGSEATYESGFVIDKFPISRPNLTFSTLTVSNMSPEDSSIYLCSVGVNGNQPQHFGDGTRLSIL.

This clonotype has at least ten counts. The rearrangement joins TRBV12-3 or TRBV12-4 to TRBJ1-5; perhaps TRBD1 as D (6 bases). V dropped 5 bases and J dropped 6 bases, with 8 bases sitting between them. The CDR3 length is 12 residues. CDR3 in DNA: TGTGCCAGCAGTCGGGACACTCAGCCCCAGCATTTT. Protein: CASSRDTQPQHF.

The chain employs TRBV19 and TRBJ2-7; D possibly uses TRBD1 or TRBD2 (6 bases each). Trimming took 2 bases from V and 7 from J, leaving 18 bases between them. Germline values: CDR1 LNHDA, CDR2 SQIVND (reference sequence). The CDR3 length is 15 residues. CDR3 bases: TGTGCCAGTAGTATATTGGGGGGCCTCTATGGTGAGCAGTACTTC. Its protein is CASSILGGLYGEQYF.

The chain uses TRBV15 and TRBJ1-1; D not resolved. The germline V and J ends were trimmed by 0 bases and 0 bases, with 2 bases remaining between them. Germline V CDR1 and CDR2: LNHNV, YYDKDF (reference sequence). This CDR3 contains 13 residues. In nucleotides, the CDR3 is TGTGCCACCAGCAGAGACGTGAACACTGAAGCTTTCTTT. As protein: CATSRDVNTEAFF. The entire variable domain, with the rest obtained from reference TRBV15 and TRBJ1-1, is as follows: DAMVIQNPRYQVTQFGKPVTLSCSQTLNHNVMYWYQQKSSQAPKLLFHYYDKDFNNEADTPDNFQSRRPNTSFCFLDIRSPGLGDTAMYLCATSRDVNTEAFFGQGTRLTVV.

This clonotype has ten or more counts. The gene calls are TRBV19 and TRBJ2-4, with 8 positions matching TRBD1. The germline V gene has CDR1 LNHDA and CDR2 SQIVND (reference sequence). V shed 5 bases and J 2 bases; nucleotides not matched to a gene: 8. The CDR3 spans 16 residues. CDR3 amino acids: CASSEGTGGSKNIQYF. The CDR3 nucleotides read TGTGCCAGTAGTGAGGGGACAGGAGGATCCAAAAACATTCAGTACTTC.

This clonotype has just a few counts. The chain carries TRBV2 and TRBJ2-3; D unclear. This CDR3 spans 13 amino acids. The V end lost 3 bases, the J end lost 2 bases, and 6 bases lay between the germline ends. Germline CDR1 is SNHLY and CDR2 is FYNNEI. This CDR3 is CASSEDVTDTQYF. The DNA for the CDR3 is TGTGCCAGCAGTGAGGACGTCACAGATACGCAGTATTTT.

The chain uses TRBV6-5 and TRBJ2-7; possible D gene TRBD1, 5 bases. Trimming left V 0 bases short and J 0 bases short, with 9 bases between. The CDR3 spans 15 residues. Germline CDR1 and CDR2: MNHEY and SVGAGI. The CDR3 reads CASSYSRQYSYEQYF. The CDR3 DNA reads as TGTGCCAGCAGTTACTCAAGACAGTACTCCTACGAGCAGTACTTC.

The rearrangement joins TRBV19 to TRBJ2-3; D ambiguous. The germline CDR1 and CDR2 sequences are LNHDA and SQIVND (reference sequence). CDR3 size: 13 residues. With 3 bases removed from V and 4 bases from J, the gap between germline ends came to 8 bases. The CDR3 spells CASSMGIPDTQYF. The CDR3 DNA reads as TGTGCCAGTAGTATGGGTATACCAGATACGCAGTATTTT.